A single sample gave rise to the 27 T cell receptor beta chains below, sequenced in a study of relationships among human T cell subsets. Regulatory T cells were selected from positively selected CD4+ cells using anti-CD25 beads. From mRNA, alpha and beta CDR3 regions were amplified using semiquantitative ARM-PCR. Exponential amplification used communal superprimers after tagged nested gene-specific primers in ARM-PCR. In TCRdb, the multiplex PCR reads were re-called with MiXCR into one record per CDR3 protein. Among approximately 13,000 distinct CDR3 sequences listed, less than 65% were seen once. The sequenced sample consisted of Tregs sorted from blood. These receptors originate from a middle-aged man in good health.

This chain joins TRBV29-1 and TRBJ2-1; D is possibly TRBD2 (6 bases). CDR3 length equals 12 residues. Per the germline V gene, CDR1 is SQVTM and CDR2 is ANQGSEA. The germline V and J ends were trimmed by 7 bases and 4 bases, with 11 bases remaining between them. The CDR3 here is CSGRLGYNEQFF. The CDR3 DNA sequence: TGCAGCGGACGACTAGGTTACAATGAGCAGTTCTTC.

CDR3 residues: CASSYSEASPLHF. As DNA, the CDR3 is TGTGCCAGCAGTTACTCAGAAGCTTCTCCCCTCCACTTT. J is TRBJ1-6 and V is TRBV6-5; D gene ambiguous. Germline V gives CDR1 MNHEY, CDR2 SVGAGI. The CDR3 contains 13 residues. V was clipped by 0 bases and J by 13 bases, with 10 bases between them.

Concerning this clonotype itself: The junction does not match germline at one end; this may be a read error. The chain uses TRBV19 and TRBJ1-2, with D unclear. Per germline, CDR1 LNHDA and CDR2 SQIVND (reference sequence). This CDR3 is 13 amino acids long. CDR3 sequence reads: CGSGIAPNYGYTF. For the CDR3, the DNA is TGTGGCAGTGGCATAGCTCCTAACTATGGCTACACCTTC.

CDR3 sequence (DNA): TGTGCCACTACCGGGACAGGGTCACAAGAGACCCAGTACTTC. Residues: CATTGTGSQETQYF. The chain employs TRBV19 and TRBJ2-5; 9 bases are a match to TRBD1. CDR3 length: 14 amino acids. Germline V gives CDR1 LNHDA, CDR2 SQIVND (reference sequence). Trimming took 10 bases from V and 2 from J; bases not matched to a gene: 8.

CDR3 DNA: TGTGCCAGCAGACCGGGACTAGCACACGAGCAGTACTTC. Amino acid sequence: CASRPGLAHEQYF. The chain recombines TRBV7-9 with TRBJ2-7; 9 positions match TRBD2. The CDR3 is made up of 13 amino acids. Germline V gene data show CDR1 as SEHNR and CDR2 as FQNEAQ (reference sequence). V lost 6 bases, J lost 5 bases, and 5 bases stayed unmatched.

The chain recombines TRBV2 with TRBJ2-3; 7 nucleotides agree with TRBD2. Germline loops: CDR1 SNHLY, CDR2 FYNNEI. The CDR3 covers 14 residues. J lost 3 bases, V lost 6 bases, and 6 bases had no gene match. The CDR3 region has the DNA TGTGCCAGCAGCCGGACTAGAGGAACAGATACGCAGTATTTT. Translated, it gives CASSRTRGTDTQYF.

This clonotype was recorded once. The CDR3 protein is CSVEDQVYQETQYF. CDR3 in DNA: TGCAGCGTTGAAGACCAGGTATACCAAGAGACCCAGTACTTC. The rearrangement links TRBV29-1 to TRBJ2-5; no reliable D call. There are 14 residues in the CDR3. CDR1 is SQVTM and CDR2 is ANQGSEA in the germline V gene. V was pared by 0 bases and J by 0 bases, with 8 bases between.

The J gene is TRBJ1-5, the V gene TRBV28; D is ambiguous. The length of the CDR3 is 13 residues. Trimming pared 5 bases from V and 7 bases from J, leaving 12 bases between. Germline V gene lookup returns CDR1 MDHEN and CDR2 SYDVKM. This CDR3 reads CASSPMGGQPQHF. The CDR3 coding sequence is TGTGCCAGCAGTCCCATGGGCGGCCAGCCCCAGCATTTT.

The chain couples TRBV12-3 or TRBV12-4 to TRBJ2-3; D may be TRBD1 or TRBD2 (6 bases each). The V gene lost 3 bases and the J gene lost 10 bases, with 14 bases spanning the gap. The CDR3 has 13 amino acids. CDR3 coding DNA: TGTGCCAGCAGTTTTAGGGGGACTGATGCGCAGTATTTT. It specifies CASSFRGTDAQYF.

The genes are TRBV10-3 and TRBJ2-7; D possibly corresponds to TRBD2 (6 bases). The V end lost 8 bases, the J end lost 4 bases, and 9 bases lay between the germline ends. Germline V lookup: CDR1 ENHRY, CDR2 SYGVKD. The CDR3 is 11 residues long. CDR3 coding DNA: TGTGCCATCCTGGAGGGGTACGAGCAGTACTTC. Amino acids: CAILEGYEQYF.

The gene calls are TRBV28 and TRBJ2-1; D perhaps matches TRBD1 (5 bases). Looked up from germline, CDR1 is MDHEN and CDR2 is SYDVKM. The CDR3 consists of 14 residues. Trimming removed 6 bases from V and 7 bases from J, with 16 bases in between. Here the CDR3 reads CASRDMTTDNEQFF. The CDR3 DNA reads TGTGCCAGCAGGGACATGACAACAGATAATGAGCAGTTCTTC.

The CDR3 DNA reads as TGTGCCAGCAGCTTAAGACAGGCTCTGGACGAGCAGTACTTC. As protein: CASSLRQALDEQYF. V gene TRBV11-2 combines with J gene TRBJ2-7; tentatively, D is TRBD1 (6 bases). Trimming removed 2 bases from V and 5 bases from J, with 13 bases in between. Germline loops: CDR1 SGHAT, CDR2 FQNNGV. This CDR3 has 14 amino acids.

The J gene is TRBJ2-2, the V gene TRBV29-1; D is unresolved. V was pared by 1 base and J by 5 bases, with 11 bases between. Germline values: CDR1 SQVTM, CDR2 ANQGSEA. The CDR3 is 14 residues long. CDR3 in amino acids: CSVEGTARTGELFF. CDR3 DNA sequence: TGCAGCGTTGAAGGGACGGCGAGGACCGGGGAGCTGTTTTTT.

CDR3 protein: CASSQDSGVRSTDTQHF. The CDR3 DNA sequence: TGTGCCAGCAGCCAAGATTCCGGGGTCCGTAGCACAGATACGCAGCATTTT. V gene TRBV4-2 combines with J gene TRBJ2-3; D gene uncertain. The J call is doubtful: the DNA matches TRBJ1-5 better. Germline V CDR1 and CDR2: LGHNA, YNFKEQ. CDR3 length: 17 amino acids.

The chain recombines TRBV25-1 with TRBJ2-7, with 7 bases that match TRBD1. The CDR3 covers 16 residues. With 4 bases clipped from V and 3 bases from J, the junction kept 12 bases outside the gene matches. Germline assignment: CDR1 MGHDK and CDR2 SYGVNS. Written as DNA, the CDR3 is TGTGCCAGCAGTGTCTCCAGGGGGACAACCAACTACGAGCAGTACTTC. The encoded protein is CASSVSRGTTNYEQYF.

This clonotype was detected a few times. In DNA, the CDR3 is TGTGCCAGCAGCTTGGCCCCCCGGGACCAAGAGACCCAGTACTTC. Protein sequence: CASSLAPRDQETQYF. The chain carries TRBV5-4 and TRBJ2-5; D is unresolved. V was pared by 0 bases and J by 0 bases, with 9 bases between. CDR1 and CDR2 from the germline V gene are SGHNT and YYREEE (reference sequence). The CDR3 extends over 15 amino acids.

The gene calls are TRBV21-1 and TRBJ2-1; TRBD2, the table's D call, lacks a check against the DNA. TRBV21-1 has pseudogene status. The CDR3 has 15 amino acids. CDR3 sequence (DNA): TGTGCCAGCAGCAAAGGAGCGGGGGGGCGCAATGAGCAGTTCTTC. Encoded protein: CASSKGAGGRNEQFF.

This chain connects TRBV20-1 to TRBJ2-7; D might be TRBD1 or TRBD2, each matching 5 bases. CDR1 DFQATT and CDR2 SNEGSKA come from the germline V gene (reference sequence). The V end lost 6 bases, the J end lost 5 bases, and 14 bases lay between the germline ends. This CDR3 comprises 12 residues. The CDR3 region is CSAGEGSHEQYF. CDR3 DNA: TGCAGTGCGGGCGAGGGGAGCCACGAGCAGTACTTC.

For the CDR3, the DNA is TGTGCCAGCAAGGGGGCCGGGTTGGGCCAAGAGACCCAGTACTTC. This encodes CASKGAGLGQETQYF. V is TRBV27 and J is TRBJ2-5; the match to TRBD1 covers 7 bases. Germline lookup yields CDR1 MNHEY and CDR2 SMNVEV (reference sequence). Trimming took 7 bases from V and 1 from J; bases not matched to a gene: 9. This CDR3 comprises 15 residues.

The DNA of the CDR3 is TGTGCCAGCAGTCAACAGGGAGGCTATGGCTACACCTTC. Amino acids: CASSQQGGYGYTF. V and J are TRBV27 and TRBJ1-2; D is possibly TRBD1 (6 bases). The CDR3 has 13 residues. Germline V gene data show CDR1 as MNHEY and CDR2 as SMNVEV (reference sequence). V was clipped by 5 bases and J by 4 bases, with 11 bases between them.

V usage is TRBV19 and J usage is TRBJ2-7, with D tentatively TRBD1 or TRBD2 (5 bases each). Germline V gives CDR1 LNHDA, CDR2 SQIVND (reference sequence). Trimming took 6 bases from V and 3 from J, leaving 18 bases between them. CDR3 length: 15 residues. The CDR3 loop reads CASRRGAGGLYEQYF. The CDR3 nucleotides are TGTGCCAGTAGGAGGGGCGCAGGTGGGCTCTACGAGCAGTACTTC.

The V gene is TRBV20-1, the J gene TRBJ1-2, with D maybe TRBD1 (5 bases). The CDR3 loop spans 14 amino acids. The germline CDR1 and CDR2 sequences are DFQATT and SNEGSKA (reference sequence). V lost 3 bases, J lost 11 bases, and 22 bases lay in between. The CDR3: CSARPTGAPIGYTF. The CDR3 nucleotides are TGCAGTGCTAGGCCCACAGGAGCCCCTATCGGTTACACCTTC.

This chain links TRBV28 with TRBJ1-2, with TRBD1 matching 7 bases. V lost 1 base to trimming and J lost 3 bases; unmatched junction nucleotides: 5. Germline CDR1 MDHEN, CDR2 SYDVKM. CDR3 length: 15 residues. CDR3 amino acids: CASSLLGQPYYGYTF. CDR3 nucleotide sequence: TGTGCCAGCAGTTTATTGGGACAGCCCTACTATGGCTACACCTTC.

V and J are TRBV20-1 and TRBJ2-4, with 12 bases that match TRBD2. The V and J ends lost 2 bases and 6 bases, in that order; junction bases with no gene match: 5. Germline V gives CDR1 DFQATT, CDR2 SNEGSKA (reference sequence). This CDR3 has 15 residues. CDR3 loop: CSARRTSGERNIQYF. CDR3 nucleotide sequence: TGCAGTGCTAGACGGACTAGCGGGGAAAGAAACATTCAGTACTTC.

The chain carries TRBV20-1 and TRBJ2-5; a possible D gene is TRBD1 (6 bases). The germline gives CDR1 DFQATT, CDR2 SNEGSKA (reference sequence). V was pared by 7 bases and J by 5 bases, with 14 bases between. The CDR3 runs to 12 residues. The CDR3 DNA follows: TGCAGTGTATTGGGGGCGGTGGAGACCCAGTACTTC. Translated: CSVLGAVETQYF.

The gene calls are TRBV2 and TRBJ2-3, with 9 positions matching TRBD2. Germline trimming cut 8 bases from V and 0 bases from J; bases unmatched to any gene: 3. In germline, CDR1 is SNHLY, CDR2 FYNNEI. This CDR3 contains 14 residues. The CDR3 loop is CASGLASSTDTQYF. The CDR3 DNA follows: TGTGCCAGCGGACTAGCGTCAAGCACAGATACGCAGTATTTT.

The rearrangement uses TRBV27 and TRBJ1-6, with no clear D. Trimming removed 6 bases at V and 5 bases at J, with 8 bases between. The CDR3 length is 13 residues. Per the germline V gene, CDR1 is MNHEY and CDR2 is SMNVEV (reference sequence). The CDR3 reads CASRDLDNSPLHF. The CDR3 DNA sequence: TGTGCCAGCAGGGACTTGGATAATTCACCCCTCCACTTT.